The 17 T cell receptor beta chains below come from one sample, sequenced in a study of a mutant IDH1 vaccine in newly diagnosed glioma. Time point given: week 35, safety follow-up. The content of each vaccine dose was 300 ug of mutant IDH1 20-mer peptide, and topical imiquimod accompanied it. Profiling relied on immunoSEQ multiplex PCR, and the TCRdb table lists in-frame clones only, not all of them. The top ten hold 6% to 7.5% of the sample, which has 30,000 to 40,000 clones, around 83% seen once. Their cognate antigens are unknown. The sequencing here drew on PBMCs, taken from a glioma patient whose treatment included an IDH1 peptide vaccine. The receptors originated from a young woman with glioma.

J is TRBJ2-1 and V is TRBV5-4; 7 bases map to TRBD1. This CDR3 spans 16 amino acids. Trimming at V came to 2 bases and at J to 8 bases, leaving 13 bases not matched to a gene. Germline CDR1 SGHNT, CDR2 YYREEE (reference sequence). The CDR3 protein is CASSLGPTGARDEQFF. The CDR3 bases are TGTGCCAGCAGCTTAGGGCCCACAGGGGCCAGGGATGAGCAGTTCTTC.

This sequence joins TRBV5-6 and TRBJ2-7; D perhaps matches TRBD1 (5 bases). Between the trimmed V and J ends, which lost 0 bases and 2 bases, there was a span of 15 bases. The CDR3 runs 16 residues. Germline V gene lookup returns CDR1 SGHDT and CDR2 YYEEEE. The CDR3 region is CASSLVAAPGTYEQYF. The DNA of the CDR3 is TGTGCCAGCAGCTTGGTGGCAGCCCCAGGGACCTACGAGCAGTACTTC.

This clone has only a few counts. Other DNA sequences from this sample encode an identical CDR3 as well. The V gene is TRBV7-2, the J gene TRBJ2-2; D is undetermined. V was cut by 4 bases and J by 0 bases, with 9 bases left in between. The CDR3 sequence is 15 residues long. CDR1 and CDR2 (germline): SGHTA, FQGNSA. CDR3: CASSSKAPNTGELFF. CDR3 in DNA: TGTGCCAGCAGCTCTAAAGCCCCGAACACCGGGGAGCTGTTTTTT.

This clone was picked up one time. The chain carries TRBV27 and TRBJ1-1; D not resolved. CDR1 MNHEY and CDR2 SMNVEV come from the germline V gene (reference sequence). Trimming pared 3 bases from V and 6 bases from J, leaving 11 bases between. The CDR3 contains 13 residues. In DNA form, the CDR3 reads TGTGCCAGCAGTTTGTCATATATAGCTGAAGCTTTCTTT. Its protein product is CASSLSYIAEAFF.

The chain has TRBV2 and TRBJ2-3; D uncertain. V lost 1 base and J lost 4, with 15 bases in between. The germline V gene has CDR1 SNHLY and CDR2 FYNNEI. The CDR3 runs to 16 residues. CDR3 residues: CASSEGLTPGADTQYF. The CDR3 coding sequence is TGTGCCAGCAGTGAAGGTCTCACCCCAGGAGCAGATACGCAGTATTTT.

The gene calls are TRBV19 and TRBJ1-5, with no clear D. The CDR3 consists of 14 residues. V lost 2 bases, J lost 1 base, and 6 bases lay in between. CDR1 and CDR2 from the germline V gene are LNHDA and SQIVND (reference sequence). The CDR3: CASSIPRSNQPQHF. The CDR3 DNA is TGTGCCAGTAGTATACCGAGGAGCAATCAGCCCCAGCATTTT.

V and J are TRBV5-8 and TRBJ1-2, with 8 bases matching TRBD1. V dropped 4 bases and J dropped 8; count of bases not matched to a gene: 7. Germline V lookup: CDR1 SGHTS, CDR2 YDEGEE. The CDR3 extends over 13 amino acids. The CDR3 protein is CASSQKDRGGYTF. Here the CDR3 DNA reads TGTGCCAGCAGCCAAAAAGACAGGGGAGGCTACACCTTC.

This chain connects TRBV5-6 to TRBJ1-4; D unresolved. This CDR3 region has 13 residues. The V end lost 5 bases, the J end lost 5 bases, and 10 bases lay between the germline ends. The germline V gene encodes CDR1 SGHDT and CDR2 YYEEEE. The CDR3 protein is CASSFGLNEKLFF. As DNA, the CDR3 is TGTGCCAGCAGTTTTGGATTGAATGAAAAACTGTTTTTT.

This sequence joins TRBV9 and TRBJ2-2, with a possible D match to TRBD1 (5 bases). Germline CDR1 SGDLS, CDR2 YYNGEE. Trimming removed 0 bases at V and 6 bases at J, with 12 bases between. The CDR3 totals 15 residues. The CDR3 region is CASSVVGEGAGELFF. The CDR3 region has the DNA TGTGCCAGCAGCGTAGTAGGGGAAGGAGCCGGGGAGCTGTTTTTT.

This clone has only one observation. CDR3 bases: TGCGCCAGCAGCTTGTGGGAGGGCGAGCAGTACTTC. Protein: CASSLWEGEQYF. The chain is built from TRBV5-1 and TRBJ2-7, with 7 bases lining up with TRBD2. J was trimmed by 6 bases and V by 1 base; bases with no gene match: 1. Germline CDR1 and CDR2: SGHRS and YFSETQ. The CDR3 length is 12 residues.

J is TRBJ2-1 and V is TRBV7-2; the match to TRBD2 covers 7 bases. The ends lost 0 bases at V and 3 bases at J; junction bases unmatched: 2. Germline CDR1 is SGHTA and CDR2 is FQGNSA. The CDR3 spans 15 residues. In DNA form, the CDR3 reads TGTGCCAGCAGCTTAGCTCGCGGGAGCTACAATGAGCAGTTCTTC. Protein: CASSLARGSYNEQFF.

This clone was seen a few times. V gene TRBV4-2 combines with J gene TRBJ1-5; no reliable D call. V was trimmed by 6 bases and J by 0 bases, leaving 6 bases between them. CDR3 size: 13 residues. Germline V CDR1 and CDR2: LGHNA, YNFKEQ. This chain's CDR3 is CASSRSSNQPQHF. The DNA of the CDR3 is TGTGCCAGCAGTAGAAGTAGCAATCAGCCCCAGCATTTT.

This chain joins TRBV9 and TRBJ1-4; D unresolved. Between the trimmed V and J ends, which lost 2 bases and 10 bases, there was a span of 18 bases. Per the germline V gene, CDR1 is SGDLS and CDR2 is YYNGEE. The CDR3 runs to 15 residues. The CDR3 region is CASSVTDQRSGKLFF. Here the CDR3 DNA reads TGTGCCAGCAGCGTCACGGACCAACGAAGCGGAAAACTGTTTTTT. Combining the CDR3 with reference TRBV9 and TRBJ1-4 gives the whole variable domain DSGVTQTPKHLITATGQRVTLRCSPRSGDLSVYWYQQSLDQGLQFLIQYYNGEERAKGNILERFSAQQFPDLHSELNLSSLELGDSALYFCASSVTDQRSGKLFFGSGTQLSVL.

This clone occurred a few times. V gene TRBV7-9 combines with J gene TRBJ1-2; D unclear. CDR1 and CDR2 (germline): SEHNR, FQNEAQ (reference sequence). Trimming left V 0 bases short and J 6 bases short, with 11 bases between. The CDR3 is 14 residues long. The CDR3 nucleotides are TGTGCCAGCAGCTTAGCGGTACGTGAACATGGCTACACCTTC. Protein sequence: CASSLAVREHGYTF.

The V gene is TRBV30, the J gene TRBJ1-6; TRBD1 agrees at 7 bases. This CDR3 region has 14 residues. The J segment lost 5 bases and the V segment lost 3 bases, leaving 4 bases of the junction unmatched. Per the germline V gene, CDR1 is GTSNPN and CDR2 is SVGIG (reference sequence). CDR3 residues: CAWSLGTDNSPLHF. CDR3 in DNA: TGTGCCTGGAGCCTAGGGACAGATAATTCACCCCTCCACTTT.

The V call is TRBV7-2, the J call TRBJ2-2, with D hard to call. V was pared by 5 bases and J by 6 bases, with 10 bases between. Germline V gene sequence: CDR1 SGHTA, CDR2 FQGNSA. The CDR3 is 13 residues long. DNA of the CDR3: TGTGCCAGCAGCCCGACGGGCCCCGGGGAGCTGTTTTTT. It codes for CASSPTGPGELFF.

This chain uses TRBV19 with TRBJ1-2; a weak D match, TRBD1 (5 bases). V was trimmed by 3 bases and J by 7 bases, leaving 15 bases between them. This CDR3 comprises 14 residues. The V gene's germline CDR1 is LNHDA and CDR2 SQIVND (reference sequence). The CDR3 DNA reads as TGTGCCAGTAGTATTTCGTCAGGGAAAGGTGGCTACACCTTC. Translating it yields CASSISSGKGGYTF.